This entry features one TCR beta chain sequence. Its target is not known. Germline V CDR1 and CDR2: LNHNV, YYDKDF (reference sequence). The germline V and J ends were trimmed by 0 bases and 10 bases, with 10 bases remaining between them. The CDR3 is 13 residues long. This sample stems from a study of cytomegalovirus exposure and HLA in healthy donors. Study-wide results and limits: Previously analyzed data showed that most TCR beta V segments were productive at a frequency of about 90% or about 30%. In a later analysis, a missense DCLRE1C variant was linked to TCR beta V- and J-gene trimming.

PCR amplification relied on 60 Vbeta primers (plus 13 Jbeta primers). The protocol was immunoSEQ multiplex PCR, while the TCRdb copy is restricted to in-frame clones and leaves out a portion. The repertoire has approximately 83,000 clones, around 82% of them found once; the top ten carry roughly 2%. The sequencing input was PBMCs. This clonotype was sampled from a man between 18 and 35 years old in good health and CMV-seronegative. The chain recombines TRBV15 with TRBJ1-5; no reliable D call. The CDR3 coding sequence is TGTGCCACCAGCAGAGAAGCCTCCATACCCCAGCATTTT. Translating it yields CATSREASIPQHF.